The 11 T cell receptor beta chains reported below all come from one sample, sequenced in a study of T cells in Graves' hyperthyroidism and ophthalmopathy. Authors of the study amplified TCR beta CDR3 regions from RNA transcripts. The study used the HTBI primer set for a first-round RT-PCR of the TCR CDR3. Each CDR3 protein gets one entry after TCRdb re-called the multiplex PCR reads with MiXCR. In the table there are 600,000 to 700,000 distinct CDR3 sequences, 45% of which are singletons. Sequencing was done on a sample of peripheral blood or thyroid tissue (not recorded which). These receptors were collected from an adult man with Graves' disease, either hyperthyroidism or ophthalmopathy (not recorded which).

This chain links TRBV13 with TRBJ1-4; 7 nucleotides agree with TRBD1. The CDR3 length is 17 residues. Germline V lookup: CDR1 PRHDT, CDR2 FYEKMQ (reference sequence). The J segment lost 5 bases and the V segment lost 0 bases, leaving 9 bases of the junction unmatched. The CDR3 spells CASSLGSPTGTNEKLFF. The DNA for the CDR3 is TGTGCCAGCAGCTTAGGATCCCCGACAGGGACAAATGAAAAACTGTTTTTT.

This clonotype was detected a few times. The chain recombines TRBV29-1 with TRBJ1-1, with D possibly being TRBD1 (6 bases). Germline V gene sequence: CDR1 SQVTM, CDR2 ANQGSEA. The V gene lost 4 bases and the J gene lost 3 bases, with 15 bases spanning the gap. CDR3 length: 14 residues. The CDR3 region has the DNA TGCAGCGTTGGGGGGCTTTCAGGCCACACTGAAGCTTTCTTT. It yields the protein CSVGGLSGHTEAFF.

This clonotype was observed many times. The chain couples TRBV10-2 to TRBJ1-2; D unclear. CDR3 length equals 12 residues. Germline CDR1 reads WSHSY; CDR2 reads SAAADI. Trimming removed 4 bases at V and 5 bases at J, with 8 bases between. For the CDR3, the DNA is TGCGCCAGCAGTGGTGCCGTATATGGCTACACCTTC. It codes for CASSGAVYGYTF.

The CDR3 bases are TGTGCCACCAGTACCCGGGACAGGGTGAACACTGAAGCTTTCTTT. Its protein is CATSTRDRVNTEAFF. This chain uses TRBV24-1 with TRBJ1-1, with 9 bases matching TRBD1. J gave up 0 bases and V 6 bases, and 4 bases lay outside the gene matches. Germline assignment: CDR1 KGHDR and CDR2 SFDVKD. The CDR3 spans 15 residues.

This clonotype was seen more than once but under ten times. The gene calls are TRBV7-2 and TRBJ2-7, with a tentative D call TRBD2 (6 bases). CDR3 length: 15 residues. Germline assignment: CDR1 SGHTA and CDR2 FQGNSA. V dropped 6 bases and J dropped 0 bases, with 15 bases sitting between them. The CDR3 loop is CASSYLATSSYEQYF. The CDR3 nucleotides read TGTGCCAGCAGTTACCTAGCGACGAGCTCCTACGAGCAGTACTTC.

This clonotype occurred a few times. The chain uses TRBV20-1 and TRBJ1-4, with D perhaps TRBD1 (6 bases). Trimming cost V 5 bases and J 6 bases, with 16 bases left between them. Looked up from germline, CDR1 is DFQATT and CDR2 is SNEGSKA (reference sequence). CDR3 length: 14 residues. CDR3 bases: TGCAGTGCTCCTTCGGGGGGCGGAGATGAAAAACTGTTTTTT. Translating it yields CSAPSGGGDEKLFF.

Worth noting for this clonotype: Given a much more abundant clone one base away, this may be a read error. The chain recombines TRBV29-1 with TRBJ2-5; 7 bases match TRBD2. The junction had 10 bases not matched to a gene; V was cut back by 5 bases and J by 7 bases. The germline gives CDR1 SQVTM, CDR2 ANQGSEA. The CDR3 runs to 13 residues. CDR3 amino acids: CSVTSAVGGTQYF. The CDR3, as DNA: TGCAGCGTTACTAGCGCTGTGGGGGGGACCCAGTACTTC. The whole variable domain, filled in from reference TRBV29-1 and TRBJ2-5, reads SAVISQKPSRDICQRGTSLTIQCQVDSQVTMMFWYRQQPGQSLTLIATANQGSEATYESGFVIDKFPISRPNLTFSTLTVSNMSPEDSSIYLCSVTSAVGGTQYFGPGTRLLVL.

Of note for this clonotype: Just one base apart from a much larger clone, this may be a read error. This chain uses TRBV12-3 or TRBV12-4 with TRBJ1-3; no reliable D call. Trimming took 5 bases from V and 0 from J, leaving 11 bases between them. This CDR3 is built from 15 residues. The CDR3 bases are TGTGCCAGCAGTCGACCGTGGAGCTCTGGAAACACCATATATTTT. Translating it yields CASSRPWSSGNTIYF.

On this clonotype itself: A much larger clone lies a single base off, so this may be a read error. The rearrangement uses TRBV6-4 and TRBJ1-4; 7 bases align to TRBD1. The CDR3 spans 16 residues. Germline V CDR1 and CDR2: MRHNA, SNTAGT. J was trimmed by 10 bases and V by 2 bases; bases with no gene match: 13. For the CDR3, the DNA is TGTGCCAGCAGTGACCGAAAGGGACAGTGGGGCGGAAAACTGTTTTTT. It yields the protein CASSDRKGQWGGKLFF.

The chain is built from TRBV20-1 and TRBJ2-6; D is unclear. Trimming took off 5 bases at V and 4 bases at J, with 0 bases between the two ends. The CDR3 length is 10 residues. Germline V lookup: CDR1 DFQATT, CDR2 SNEGSKA (reference sequence). The DNA for the CDR3 is TGCAGTGCTGGGGCCAACGTCCTGACTTTC. The encoded protein is CSAGANVLTF.

The table lists this clonotype with a count of one. The chain joins TRBV2 to TRBJ1-5, with 7 nucleotides matching TRBD1. The junction had 7 bases not matched to a gene; V was cut back by 7 bases and J by 7 bases. The CDR3 spans 13 residues. The germline V gene encodes CDR1 SNHLY and CDR2 FYNNEI. In nucleotides, the CDR3 is TGTGCCAGCACGGGACAGAGGGACCAGCCCCAGCATTTT. This translates into CASTGQRDQPQHF.